The text below deals with one T cell receptor beta chain. There is no known antigen for this receptor. No much larger clone exists at a distance of one base, and base qualities are not known. The entry originates in a study of shared clonotypes between healthy human individuals (dated by TCRdb to the early 2020s). Broadly, across the study: The cohort included a few men and a couple of women between 18 and 49 years of age. To estimate repertoire size and how much clonotype sharing occurs between individuals, the study deeply sequenced the blood TCR repertoires of roughly 5 healthy adults. For each donor, three plates each were used for CD4 naive and CD4 memory, two plates were used for CD8 naive, and one plate was used for CD8 memory. Different laboratories and diverse techniques were used to prepare libraries and sequence TCR repertoires, to increase sequencing depth and limit assay-specific biases. Leukapheresis yielded between about 0.8 and 8.9 billion PBMCs per donor.

CD8 naive samples were obtained by positive selection for CCR7 among CD45RO-negative cells, yielding a CD45RA+CCR7+ population from which TemRA cells were excluded. Donors were healthy HIV-negative adults with no recently reported acute infections or vaccinations. Only Caucasian adults living in Nashville, Tennessee, USA were represented among the donors. Blood was collected by leukapheresis, and PBMCs were isolated by Ficoll-Histopaque density gradient centrifugation and then cryopreserved in liquid nitrogen vapor phase. Analytical flow cytometry was used to check the purity and quantity of every magnetically sorted T cell population. Genomic DNA was isolated from each sorted fraction and quantified by UV absorbance on a Nanodrop 2000c. Broad study findings and their caveats: Sampling was restricted to blood, and TCR repertoires in tissues likely differ from the TCR repertoires found in blood. Higher generation probabilities were observed for clonotypes shared by all four sorted-subset donors than for non-shared clonotypes. Based on pairwise subsampling, the degree of clonotype sharing among donors was expected to be affected by sequencing depth. Even with the large sequencing depth, rarefaction of the sorted-subset datasets indicated that sequencing was incomplete. The small number of donors limited the genetic and exposure-history diversity represented. When a handful of donors were compared, the shared fraction of clonotypes was roughly 4.8% for naive CD4, approximately 3.3% for naive CD8, 2% to 2.5% for memory CD4, and under 0.5% for memory CD8. Naive subsets generally had larger estimated clonotype richness than memory subsets.

TCR CDR3 regions were amplified from genomic DNA by multiplex PCR using the deep immunoSEQ assay. Extracted genomic DNA from each cell subset was spread evenly across all wells of several immunoSEQ 96-well plates, with each plate serving as a replicate. Each replicate PCR for sorted subsets received 150 to 250 ng genomic DNA, equal to some 32,000 T cell genomes. Purified libraries were measured with a Qubit 3.0 fluorometer, size-checked on a Bioanalyzer 2100, and measured again with the KAPA Library Quantification kit. Every immunoSEQ 96-well plate was sequenced on a dedicated single-read 150-cycle Illumina NextSeq 550 flow cell. The paper's processing steps were these. The immunoSEQ output contained only junctional sequences without quality scores, so filtering could not match that applied to full-length reads. To assign V/J genes and CDR3, sequences were annotated against IMGT germline references using PyIR, a Python wrapper for IgBLAST v1.9. Reads were filtered out if the reads had weak V/J assignments (E-value above 1e-6), no CDR3, stop codons, out-of-frame junctions, or ambiguous translated residues. V3J clonotypes were defined as sequences sharing an identical inferred V gene, J gene, and CDR3 amino acid sequence. To compute the percentage overlap between repertoires, the number of shared unique clonotypes was divided by the size of the smaller repertoire. Three approaches were used to assess repertoire richness: RTK rarefaction, the Chao1 estimator, and Recon v2.1 estimates of unobserved clonotypes. Generation probabilities for all TCRbeta clonotypes obtained by the gDNA method from several donors were computed using OLGA. In TCRdb, the immuneACCESS table is reduced to in-frame sequences with V and J assigned. These tables do not hold every clone; where another copy was compared, an unresolved V gene accounts for under half, and the others remain unexplained. The DNA was the basis for D and trimming; V, J and clone size are from that table. Present in this sample are approximately 2,200,000 clones, around 93% of which were seen just once. Of the sample, around 1.7% falls within the top ten clones.

V is pared back by 8 bases and J by 8 bases, with 7 bases lying between the germline termini. The germline V gene (reference sequence) specifies MNHEY as CDR1 and SMNVEV as CDR2. Measured from the cysteine to the phenylalanine, the CDR3 is 10 residues long. The sequence is cut down to CDR3 DNA, 30 bases in frame from base 1. The sequence was collected from a man younger than 35 in good health. Some clones in this sample may be carry-over from other donors' samples. The rearranged segments are TRBV27 and TRBJ2-1; no D gene can be assigned with confidence. Source material: naive CD8+ T cells from PBMCs. The sample's cell subset or site label, decoded: CD45RA+CCR7+. Here is the DNA: TGTGCCAGCGGTGCGGATGAGCAGTTCTTC. This translates into CASGADEQFF.